These T cell receptor beta chains were read from a single sample in a study of blood T cell repertoires in COVID-19. Sequencing was performed with immunoSEQ multiplex PCR; in TCRdb, only in-frame clones are kept and a portion is missing. The data contain roughly 330,000 clones, approximately 88% of them singletons. The source material was PBMCs or T cells enriched from blood (not recorded which). The receptors come from a man aged 25 to 45 who had recovered from COVID-19. Both conserved end residues are part of each CDR3. The D gene is left open where the match is weak. Where a row states a size, it is once, few, many or the class of an expanded clone; other rows omit it.

v_gene: TRBV6-5; j_gene: TRBJ2-7; d_gene: .; abundance: .; CDR3nt: TGTGCCAGCAAAACAGGAGCCCCTGGCGAGCAGTACTTC; CDR3aa: CASKTGAPGEQYF
v_gene: TRBV7-3; j_gene: TRBJ2-2; d_gene: .; abundance: .; CDR3nt: TGTGCCAGCAGCCACAGGGTATTGAACACCGGGGAGCTGTTTTTT; CDR3aa: CASSHRVLNTGELFF
v_gene: TRBV27; j_gene: TRBJ2-6; d_gene: .; abundance: .; CDR3nt: TGTGCCAGCAGTTCGAGTCCCATTAACTCTGGGGCCAACGTCCTGACTTTC; CDR3aa: CASSSSPINSGANVLTF
v_gene: TRBV30; j_gene: TRBJ1-5; d_gene: .; abundance: once; CDR3nt: TGTGCCTGGAGTGTTAACAGGCTAAGCAATCAGCCCCAGCATTTT; CDR3aa: CAWSVNRLSNQPQHF
v_gene: TRBV18; j_gene: TRBJ2-3; d_gene: TRBD1; abundance: .; CDR3nt: TGTGCCAGCTCACCATTGACAGGGAATAAAGATACGCAGTATTTT; CDR3aa: CASSPLTGNKDTQYF
v_gene: TRBV5-1; j_gene: TRBJ2-7; d_gene: .; abundance: .; CDR3nt: TGCGCCAGCAGCTTGGTCGGTTACGAGCAGTACTTC; CDR3aa: CASSLVGYEQYF
v_gene: TRBV2; j_gene: TRBJ1-2; d_gene: .; abundance: .; CDR3nt: TGTGCCAGCAGTGAAAGGGGTGGCTACACCTTC; CDR3aa: CASSERGGYTF
v_gene: TRBV12-3/TRBV12-4; j_gene: TRBJ1-5; d_gene: TRBD1; abundance: once; CDR3nt: TGTGCCAGCAACAGGGGGCTAGCTCAGCCCCAGCATTTT; CDR3aa: CASNRGLAQPQHF
v_gene: TRBV5-4; j_gene: TRBJ2-3; d_gene: .; abundance: .; CDR3nt: TGTGCCAGCAGCAACAGGAGCACAGATACGCAGTATTTT; CDR3aa: CASSNRSTDTQYF
v_gene: TRBV4-1; j_gene: TRBJ2-7; d_gene: TRBD2; abundance: .; CDR3nt: TGCGCCAGCAGCCGGGGACTAGCGGGGGGCGAGCAGTACTTC; CDR3aa: CASSRGLAGGEQYF
v_gene: TRBV11-1; j_gene: TRBJ1-4; d_gene: TRBD1; abundance: .; CDR3nt: TGTGCCAGCAGCTCCGGGACAGTGAATGAAAAACTGTTTTTT; CDR3aa: CASSSGTVNEKLFF
v_gene: TRBV18; j_gene: TRBJ1-1; d_gene: .; abundance: .; CDR3nt: TGTGCCAGCTCACCCGGGATTATCACTGAAGCTTTCTTT; CDR3aa: CASSPGIITEAFF
v_gene: TRBV5-1; j_gene: TRBJ2-7; d_gene: TRBD1; abundance: .; CDR3nt: TGCGCCAGCAGCTTGTGGGACAGGGTCTCCTACGAGCAGTACTTC; CDR3aa: CASSLWDRVSYEQYF
v_gene: TRBV19; j_gene: TRBJ1-1; d_gene: TRBD1; abundance: .; CDR3nt: TGTGCCAGTAGTATAGGTACAGGGGGTTGGACTGAAGCTTTCTTT; CDR3aa: CASSIGTGGWTEAFF
v_gene: TRBV29-1; j_gene: TRBJ2-1; d_gene: .; abundance: .; CDR3nt: TGCAGCGTTGAAGACGCAGGGAGGAATGAGCAGTTCTTC; CDR3aa: CSVEDAGRNEQFF
v_gene: TRBV7-3; j_gene: TRBJ2-3; d_gene: TRBD2; abundance: .; CDR3nt: TGTGCCAGCAGCTCGAAGGGAGGGGATACGCAGTATTTT; CDR3aa: CASSSKGGDTQYF
v_gene: TRBV4-1; j_gene: TRBJ2-4; d_gene: TRBD2; abundance: .; CDR3nt: TGCGCCAGCAGCCCGGGGACCCCTCGGGGGGGAGCCAAAAACATTCAGTACTTC; CDR3aa: CASSPGTPRGGAKNIQYF
v_gene: TRBV15; j_gene: TRBJ1-2; d_gene: .; abundance: .; CDR3nt: TGTGCCACCAGCAGAGATGCGGGGTCCTATGGCTACACCTTC; CDR3aa: CATSRDAGSYGYTF
v_gene: TRBV24-1; j_gene: TRBJ2-1; d_gene: TRBD1; abundance: .; CDR3nt: TGTGCCACCAGTCGGACACAGGGGTCGTCCTACAATGAGCAGTTCTTC; CDR3aa: CATSRTQGSSYNEQFF
v_gene: TRBV5-4; j_gene: TRBJ2-5; d_gene: TRBD2; abundance: .; CDR3nt: TGTGCCAGCAGCTTGGAGGCGGGGGGTAAAGAGACCCAGTACTTC; CDR3aa: CASSLEAGGKETQYF
v_gene: TRBV7-9; j_gene: TRBJ2-7; d_gene: TRBD1; abundance: .; CDR3nt: TGTGCCAGCAGCCCCGCCCGGGTCAGGGGGTACTACGAGCAGTACTTC; CDR3aa: CASSPARVRGYYEQYF
v_gene: TRBV7-9; j_gene: TRBJ2-5; d_gene: TRBD2; abundance: .; CDR3nt: TGTGCCAGCAGCACAGGACTAGCGGAAGAGACCCAGTACTTC; CDR3aa: CASSTGLAEETQYF
v_gene: TRBV11-3; j_gene: TRBJ2-3; d_gene: .; abundance: .; CDR3nt: TGTGCCAGCAGCTTAGGGGGGGTCACAGATACGCAGTATTTT; CDR3aa: CASSLGGVTDTQYF
v_gene: TRBV6-5; j_gene: TRBJ1-1; d_gene: .; abundance: .; CDR3nt: TGTGCCAGCAGTTCCGTGAACACTGAAGCTTTCTTT; CDR3aa: CASSSVNTEAFF
v_gene: TRBV11-2; j_gene: TRBJ1-2; d_gene: TRBD1; abundance: .; CDR3nt: TGTGCCAGCAGCTTAGGCCAGGGGGGCGGCTACACCTTC; CDR3aa: CASSLGQGGGYTF
v_gene: TRBV7-8; j_gene: TRBJ1-6; d_gene: TRBD1; abundance: .; CDR3nt: TGTGCCAGCAGCCCGATGACAGGGGGCCCAAGTTCACCCCTCCACTTT; CDR3aa: CASSPMTGGPSSPLHF
v_gene: TRBV7-9; j_gene: TRBJ2-1; d_gene: TRBD2; abundance: few; CDR3nt: TGTGCCAGCAGCTTAGCTGGTTCAAGAGCGGGGGGTGAGCAGTTCTTC; CDR3aa: CASSLAGSRAGGEQFF
v_gene: TRBV9; j_gene: TRBJ1-6; d_gene: .; abundance: .; CDR3nt: TGTGCCAGCAGCGTAGGGCAGGGAGGTTCACCCCTCCACTTT; CDR3aa: CASSVGQGGSPLHF
v_gene: TRBV10-3; j_gene: TRBJ1-1; d_gene: .; abundance: few; CDR3nt: TGTGCCGCAATGACAGTGAACACTGAAGCTTTCTTT; CDR3aa: CAAMTVNTEAFF
v_gene: TRBV29-1; j_gene: TRBJ1-3; d_gene: .; abundance: few; CDR3nt: TGCAGCGGACGTGTCGGACAGCACTCTGGAAACACCATATATTTT; CDR3aa: CSGRVGQHSGNTIYF
v_gene: TRBV15; j_gene: TRBJ1-6; d_gene: .; abundance: .; CDR3nt: TGTGCCACCAGCTTCGGCGGGGATTCACCCCTCCACTTT; CDR3aa: CATSFGGDSPLHF
v_gene: TRBV12-3/TRBV12-4; j_gene: TRBJ1-5; d_gene: TRBD1; abundance: .; CDR3nt: TGTGCCAGCAGTTTCGACAGGGATGAGCCCCAGCATTTT; CDR3aa: CASSFDRDEPQHF
v_gene: TRBV7-9; j_gene: TRBJ1-6; d_gene: .; abundance: few; CDR3nt: TGTGCCAGCAGCTCGACCAACAGGAATTCACCCCTCCACTTT; CDR3aa: CASSSTNRNSPLHF
v_gene: TRBV14; j_gene: TRBJ2-7; d_gene: TRBD1; abundance: .; CDR3nt: TGTGCCAGCAGCCTGGGGACAGGCTCCTACGAGCAGTACTTC; CDR3aa: CASSLGTGSYEQYF
v_gene: TRBV4-2; j_gene: TRBJ2-5; d_gene: TRBD2; abundance: once; CDR3nt: TGTGCCAGCAGCCAAGGTACACTAACCGGGACTAGATTCCAAGAGACCCAGTACTTC; CDR3aa: CASSQGTLTGTRFQETQYF
v_gene: TRBV28; j_gene: TRBJ2-7; d_gene: TRBD1; abundance: .; CDR3nt: TGTGCCAGCGGGATGGGGGACAGGGGCTACGAGCAGTACTTC; CDR3aa: CASGMGDRGYEQYF
v_gene: TRBV5-4; j_gene: TRBJ2-7; d_gene: TRBD2; abundance: .; CDR3nt: TGTGCCAGCAGCGTATCTAGCGGGGGGAACTACGAGCAGTACTTC; CDR3aa: CASSVSSGGNYEQYF
v_gene: TRBV7-9; j_gene: TRBJ2-1; d_gene: .; abundance: .; CDR3nt: TGTGCCAGCAGCTCCCTCTACAATGAGCAGTTCTTC; CDR3aa: CASSSLYNEQFF
v_gene: TRBV2; j_gene: TRBJ1-3; d_gene: .; abundance: .; CDR3nt: TGTGCCAGCAGTGCGGGATTAAATGGGTTCTCTGGAAACACCATATATTTT; CDR3aa: CASSAGLNGFSGNTIYF
v_gene: TRBV6-5; j_gene: TRBJ2-7; d_gene: TRBD1; abundance: .; CDR3nt: TGTGCCAGCAGGGGACAGGGAAGGACCTACGAGCAGTACTTC; CDR3aa: CASRGQGRTYEQYF
v_gene: TRBV16; j_gene: TRBJ2-1; d_gene: .; abundance: .; CDR3nt: TGTGCCAGCAGCCAATTTCTCGACAATGAGCAGTTCTTC; CDR3aa: CASSQFLDNEQFF
v_gene: TRBV3-1/TRBV3-2; j_gene: TRBJ2-5; d_gene: .; abundance: .; CDR3nt: TGTGCCAGCAGCCACCACACAGGGTTACAAGAGACCCAGTACTTC; CDR3aa: CASSHHTGLQETQYF
v_gene: TRBV11-2; j_gene: TRBJ2-7; d_gene: TRBD1; abundance: once; CDR3nt: TGTGCCAGCAGCTTAGATCGACAGGGTAGCTCCTACGAGCAGTACTTC; CDR3aa: CASSLDRQGSSYEQYF
v_gene: TRBV30; j_gene: TRBJ2-2; d_gene: .; abundance: once; CDR3nt: TGTGCCTGGAGTGTAGGGGCAGGAACCGGGGAGCTGTTTTTT; CDR3aa: CAWSVGAGTGELFF
v_gene: TRBV28; j_gene: TRBJ2-1; d_gene: TRBD1; abundance: .; CDR3nt: TGTGCCAGCAGTTTCGGGACAGGGCCTTACAATGAGCAGTTCTTC; CDR3aa: CASSFGTGPYNEQFF
v_gene: TRBV2; j_gene: TRBJ1-4; d_gene: .; abundance: .; CDR3nt: TGTGCCAGCAGAGTATGGGGCTCTAATGAAAAACTGTTTTTT; CDR3aa: CASRVWGSNEKLFF
v_gene: TRBV10-1; j_gene: TRBJ1-2; d_gene: TRBD1; abundance: once; CDR3nt: TGCGCCAGCAGTGAGCAGGCAGGGGGCTACTATGGCTACACCTTC; CDR3aa: CASSEQAGGYYGYTF
v_gene: TRBV10-3; j_gene: TRBJ2-7; d_gene: .; abundance: .; CDR3nt: TGTGCCATCAGTGAGTCGCCGGGACTGTCCTCCTACGAGCAGTACTTC; CDR3aa: CAISESPGLSSYEQYF